This TCR beta chain originates from a study of T-cell memory formation after mild COVID-19. Background on the study: Clusters of TCRs were largely donor specific. General study points: For contracting clones, CD4+ ones sat mainly in CM and EM, CD8+ in EMRA. The pre-infection memory compartment contained some responding clones, suggesting cross-reactive memory joined.

MiXCR, applied by TCRdb to the 5' RACE reads, yields one record per CDR3 protein. The sample contains around 200,000 distinct CDR3 sequences, 20% to 25% of which appear only once. The germline gives CDR1 SGDLS, CDR2 YYNGEE. V was pared by 0 bases and J by 3 bases, with 13 bases between. CDR3 length: 15 residues. About this clonotype: Its antigen is not identified.

Material for sequencing was PBMCs or a T cell subset sorted from them (not recorded which). The chain employs TRBV9 and TRBJ2-7, with no clear D. The source of this sequence is an adult woman who had mild COVID-19 (a few samples of this study predate the infection). Cell type and time point are not known. The CDR3 is CASSVAGGLDYEQYF. CDR3 in DNA: TGTGCCAGCAGCGTAGCTGGCGGCCTGGACTACGAGCAGTACTTC. The variable domain in full, with the rest retrieved from reference TRBV9 and TRBJ2-7, is DSGVTQTPKHLITATGQRVTLRCSPRSGDLSVYWYQQSLDQGLQFLIQYYNGEERAKGNILERFSAQQFPDLHSELNLSSLELGDSALYFCASSVAGGLDYEQYFGPGTRLTVT.